Each of the 21 T cell receptor beta chains below was sequenced from the same sample in a study of preoperative IRX-2 immunotherapy in early breast cancer. TCRdb's table, derived via immunoSEQ multiplex PCR, lists solely in-frame clones and lacks some. The repertoire includes fewer than 6,500 clones, almost 75% of them detected once, and around 13% sits in the top ten. Stated treatment: preoperative locoregional IRX-2 cytokine immunotherapy. The sample in question was tumor tissue, obtained before IRX-2 immunotherapy. These receptors came from a human donor with breast cancer.

This clone was recorded only once. V is TRBV28 and J is TRBJ1-3; 9 bases are a match to TRBD1. With V trimmed by 8 bases and J by 6 bases, 8 bases remained unmatched. This CDR3 is 14 amino acids long. In germline, CDR1 is MDHEN, CDR2 SYDVKM. The CDR3, as DNA: TGTGCCAGCCAAGGGACAGGGCGAAAAAACACCATATATTTT. Encoded protein: CASQGTGRKNTIYF.

By share, this clone counts as large. The V and J genes are TRBV6-8 and TRBJ2-7; D call uncertain. From germline, CDR1 is MNHGY and CDR2 SAAAGT. The CDR3 sequence is 15 residues long. Between the trimmed V and J ends, which lost 5 bases and 2 bases, there was a span of 16 bases. The CDR3 bases are TGTGCCAGCAGTCTGCAAAGGGAAGGAACCTACGAGCAGTACTTC. Protein: CASSLQREGTYEQYF.

This clone was found a few times. The chain joins TRBV19 to TRBJ2-1; the D gene is possibly TRBD2 (5 bases). There are 14 residues in the CDR3. Trimming shortened V by 1 base and J by 4 bases, and 8 bases separated the two germline ends. In germline, CDR1 is LNHDA, CDR2 SQIVND (reference sequence). CDR3 nucleotide sequence: TGTGCCAGTAGTATAGGTGGGAGTTACAATGAGCAGTTCTTC. Amino acid sequence: CASSIGGSYNEQFF.

This chain joins TRBV7-1 and TRBJ1-5, with D unclear. TRBV7-1 is an ORF for which the function is uncertain. Trimming left V 5 bases short and J 4 bases short, with 18 bases between. CDR3 size: 16 residues. The CDR3 spells CASSPHYWTGNQPQHF. The CDR3 DNA follows: TGTGCCAGCAGCCCCCATTATTGGACGGGGAATCAGCCCCAGCATTTT.

The rearrangement uses TRBV11-3 and TRBJ1-4; no clear D gene. This CDR3 spans 16 amino acids. Trimming removed 7 bases at V and 0 bases at J, with 15 bases between. The V gene's germline CDR1 is SGHNT and CDR2 YENEEA. The CDR3 nucleotides read TGTGCCAGCACGGTTAAGGGCCGTGCAACTAATGAAAAACTGTTTTTT. It yields the protein CASTVKGRATNEKLFF.

V usage is TRBV6-8 and J usage is TRBJ1-2; 10 nucleotides align to TRBD1. V was pared by 6 bases and J by 2 bases, with 3 bases of the junction left unmatched. CDR1 and CDR2 from the germline V gene are MNHGY and SAAAGT. The CDR3 length is 14 residues. CDR3 nucleotides: TGTGCCAGCAGCCTGGACAGGGGGAACTATGGCTACACCTTC. It is translated as CASSLDRGNYGYTF.

This clone has only a few counts. CDR3 in DNA: TGTGCCAGCTCGTCTCAGGTGTACAATGAGCAGTTCTTC. Its translation is CASSSQVYNEQFF. The chain couples TRBV6-8 to TRBJ2-1; no firm D call. Trimming took 8 bases from V and 4 from J, leaving 12 bases between them. Germline V lookup: CDR1 MNHGY, CDR2 SAAAGT. The CDR3 extends over 13 amino acids.

The chain employs TRBV18 and TRBJ2-6, with 10 positions matching TRBD1. The CDR3 runs 18 residues. CDR1 is KGHSH and CDR2 is LQKENI in the germline V gene. With V trimmed by 3 bases and J by 1 base, 6 bases remained unmatched. The CDR3 loop is CASSPSTGGRSGANVLTF. CDR3 nucleotides: TGTGCCAGCTCACCTTCGACAGGGGGCCGATCTGGGGCCAACGTCCTGACTTTC.

The chain uses TRBV19 and TRBJ2-2; 8 bases fit TRBD2. This CDR3 is built from 14 residues. The V and J ends lost 7 bases and 4 bases, in that order; junction bases with no gene match: 5. Germline V gene sequence: CDR1 LNHDA, CDR2 SQIVND (reference sequence). The CDR3, as DNA: TGTGCCAGTATGGGACTAGAAGGCACCGGGGAGCTGTTTTTT. It yields the protein CASMGLEGTGELFF.

A few counts support this clone. J is TRBJ1-1 and V is TRBV7-5; the table's D gene call, TRBD1, was not cross checked with the DNA. TRBV7-5 is a listed pseudogene. The CDR3 length is 15 residues. The CDR3 region is CASSWTNRVGTEAFF. In nucleotides, the CDR3 is TGTGCCAGCAGCTGGACGAACAGGGTTGGCACTGAAGCTTTCTTT.

This chain uses TRBV6-8 with TRBJ2-3; 10 positions match TRBD2. Germline trimming cut 6 bases from V and 1 base from J; bases unmatched to any gene: 10. CDR3 length equals 17 residues. CDR1 MNHGY and CDR2 SAAAGT come from the germline V gene. The CDR3 here is CASSDGTSEIGTDTQYF. For the CDR3, the DNA is TGTGCCAGCAGCGACGGGACTAGCGAGATCGGCACAGATACGCAGTATTTT.

The CDR3 coding sequence is TGCGCCAGCAGCCCAACAGGGGTAATTAACTATGGCTACACCTTC. Translating gives CASSPTGVINYGYTF. The chain recombines TRBV5-1 with TRBJ1-2, with TRBD1 identical over 7 bases. The CDR3 has 15 amino acids. The germline CDR1 and CDR2 sequences are SGHRS and YFSETQ. J was trimmed by 1 base and V by 4 bases; bases with no gene match: 7.

The J gene is TRBJ2-1, the V gene TRBV19; 12 positions match TRBD2. From germline, CDR1 is LNHDA and CDR2 SQIVND (reference sequence). V was pared by 4 bases and J by 10 bases, with 8 bases of the junction left unmatched. This CDR3 is 15 amino acids long. CDR3: CASSTSGRATGEQFF. DNA of the CDR3: TGTGCCAGTAGTACTAGCGGGAGGGCCACGGGGGAGCAGTTCTTC.

V and J are TRBV23-1 and TRBJ2-1, with a weak D call TRBD2 (5 bases). TRBV23-1 is identified as an open reading frame with a role that is uncertain. This CDR3 comprises 13 residues. The V gene lost 6 bases and the J gene lost 3 bases, with 9 bases spanning the gap. CDR3 DNA sequence: TGCGCCAGCAGCCAAGAGGGCTACAATGAGCAGTTCTTC. It codes for CASSQEGYNEQFF.

The chain is built from TRBV6-8 and TRBJ1-5; 9 positions match TRBD1. There are 13 residues in the CDR3. The germline V gene has CDR1 MNHGY and CDR2 SAAAGT. Trimming took 6 bases from V and 7 from J; bases not matched to a gene: 4. As DNA, the CDR3 is TGTGCCAGCAGACCGGGACAGGGCCAGCCCCAGCATTTT. Protein sequence: CASRPGQGQPQHF.

The chain links TRBV6-8 to TRBJ1-1; D may be TRBD1 (5 bases). With 6 bases removed from V and 0 bases from J, the gap between germline ends came to 11 bases. This CDR3 has 14 amino acids. Germline V CDR1 and CDR2: MNHGY, SAAAGT. The CDR3 region is CASRRGGMNTEAFF. The CDR3 DNA sequence: TGTGCCAGCAGGCGTGGGGGTATGAACACTGAAGCTTTCTTT.

The V gene is TRBV5-1, the J gene TRBJ2-3; either TRBD1 or TRBD2 may fit D (5 bases each). Germline assignment: CDR1 SGHRS and CDR2 YFSETQ. With 0 bases removed from V and 8 bases from J, the gap between germline ends came to 16 bases. This CDR3 is built from 15 residues. Here the CDR3 DNA reads TGCGCCAGCAGCTTGGGGGACCTCCCAACACTTACGCAGTATTTT. The encoded protein is CASSLGDLPTLTQYF.

The chain combines TRBV28 with TRBJ1-2; possibly TRBD1 for D (5 bases). The CDR3 totals 16 residues. Germline assignment: CDR1 MDHEN and CDR2 SYDVKM. V gave up 5 bases and J gave up 8 bases, with 24 bases separating them. Here the CDR3 DNA reads TGTGCCAGCAGTCTAACCGGGACCGAAAAAGTGAAAGGCTACACCTTC. Its protein is CASSLTGTEKVKGYTF.

Here the CDR3 reads CAWSMRERGEQYF. The CDR3 nucleotides read TGTGCCTGGAGTATGCGGGAGCGGGGCGAGCAGTACTTC. The chain recombines TRBV30 with TRBJ2-7; TRBD2 agrees at 7 bases. CDR3 length equals 13 residues. Per germline, CDR1 GTSNPN and CDR2 SVGIG (reference sequence). The J segment lost 6 bases and the V segment lost 2 bases, leaving 7 bases of the junction unmatched. The entire variable domain, with the rest obtained from reference TRBV30 and TRBJ2-7, is as follows: SQTIHQWPATLVQPVGSPLSLECTVEGTSNPNLYWYRQAAGRGLQLLFYSVGIGQISSEVPQNLSASRPQDRQFILSSKKLLLSDSGFYLCAWSMRERGEQYFGPGTRLTVT.

This clone was counted a single time. The chain has TRBV30 and TRBJ1-1, with D unresolved. V lost 5 bases and J 3 bases, leaving 7 bases between the germline ends. Per the germline V gene, CDR1 is GTSNPN and CDR2 is SVGIG (reference sequence). This CDR3 spans 11 amino acids. The CDR3 nucleotides are TGTGCCTGGGTGACCTACACTGAAGCTTTCTTT. Translation gives CAWVTYTEAFF.

This chain joins TRBV23-1 and TRBJ2-1; D might be TRBD2 (5 bases). TRBV23-1 is reported as an ORF; its role is uncertain. The length of the CDR3 is 13 residues. V lost 7 bases and J 4 bases, leaving 11 bases between the germline ends. CDR3 in DNA: TGCGCCAGCAATTGTACGGGATACAATGAGCAGTTCTTC. Translated, it gives CASNCTGYNEQFF.